The clone carrying this T cell receptor (beta chain) has just one count. No antigen is known for it. The data originate from a study of CD8+ T cells in alopecia areata. Study-level findings and limits: Relative to normal scalp, lesional scalp, especially alopecia totalis/universalis, showed higher clonality.

In each case, RNA was isolated and then reverse transcribed into cDNA as the sequencing template. This table comes from immunoSEQ multiplex PCR, and its TCRdb copy is limited to in-frame clones, with some not included. This sample carries over 250,000 clones, 60% of them seen once, and the ten largest clones take about 0.9%. Treatment here: oral pan-JAK inhibitor, 5-10 mg twice daily. CDR1 SGHRS and CDR2 YFSETQ come from the germline V gene. Trimming took 3 bases from V and 2 from J, leaving 11 bases between them. The CDR3 spans 14 residues. The chain has TRBV5-1 and TRBJ1-1; D remains ambiguous. This clonotype was sampled from a human donor with alopecia areata. The sample in question was CD4+ T cells sorted from blood, obtained between weeks 51 and 54, from a patient treated with tofacitinib. The CDR3, as DNA: TGCGCCAGCAGCTACTACACGGGCAACACTGAAGCTTTCTTT. It translates to CASSYYTGNTEAFF.